What follows are 24 T cell receptor beta chains derived from one specimen sequenced in a study of blood T cell repertoires in COVID-19. Method: immunoSEQ multiplex PCR; TCRdb's copy keeps in-frame clones and lacks some. The sample has about 140,000 clones, about 84% seen once. The source material was PBMCs or T cells enriched from blood (not recorded which). The receptors come from a woman between 18 and 30 years old who had been exposed to COVID-19.

The chain employs TRBV9 and TRBJ2-3; no clear D. The CDR3 is 12 amino acids. The V gene's germline CDR1 is SGDLS and CDR2 YYNGEE. V lost 0 bases and J 6 bases, leaving 5 bases between the germline ends. CDR3 sequence: CASSVGSDTQYF. The CDR3 DNA follows: TGTGCCAGCAGCGTAGGTTCGGATACGCAGTATTTT. Looking up the rest from reference TRBV9 and TRBJ2-3 gives the full variable domain: DSGVTQTPKHLITATGQRVTLRCSPRSGDLSVYWYQQSLDQGLQFLIQYYNGEERAKGNILERFSAQQFPDLHSELNLSSLELGDSALYFCASSVGSDTQYFGPGTRLTVL.

The chain recombines TRBV10-3 with TRBJ1-5; D call uncertain. V lost 0 bases to trimming and J lost 7 bases, with 25 bases between them. The CDR3 length is 19 residues. From germline, CDR1 is ENHRY and CDR2 SYGVKD. This CDR3 is CAISESLETRRPLGQPQHF. The CDR3 DNA follows: TGTGCCATCAGTGAGTCGTTAGAGACACGCCGTCCGTTGGGCCAGCCCCAGCATTTT.

The V and J genes are TRBV7-9 and TRBJ1-1; D is uncertain. Per the germline V gene, CDR1 is SEHNR and CDR2 is FQNEAQ (reference sequence). V was shortened by 4 bases and J by 3 bases, with 9 bases between the two germline ends. The CDR3 is 13 residues long. Here the CDR3 DNA reads TGTGCCAGCAGCTCCGAACTATACACTGAAGCTTTCTTT. This codes for CASSSELYTEAFF. The variable domain in full, completed from reference TRBV7-9 and TRBJ1-1, reads DTGVSQNPRHKITKRGQNVTFRCDPISEHNRLYWYRQTLGQGPEFLTYFQNEAQLEKSRLLSDRFSAERPKGSFSTLEIQRTEQGDSAMYLCASSSELYTEAFFGQGTRLTVV.

This clone was counted between two and nine times. The chain is built from TRBV6-5 and TRBJ2-2; 7 nucleotides match TRBD1. The V and J ends lost 5 bases and 6 bases, in that order; junction bases with no gene match: 9. From germline, CDR1 is MNHEY and CDR2 SVGAGI. This CDR3 is built from 15 residues. CDR3 DNA sequence: TGTGCCAGCAGTCGAAAGGGGGCGTTAGCCGGGGAGCTGTTTTTT. Encoded protein: CASSRKGALAGELFF.

The rearrangement joins TRBV30 to TRBJ2-5; TRBD2 might be the D (5 bases). From germline, CDR1 is GTSNPN and CDR2 SVGIG (reference sequence). CDR3 length: 14 residues. V gave up 0 bases and J gave up 4 bases, with 12 bases separating them. CDR3 loop: CAWSVRGLLETQYF. The CDR3 DNA reads as TGTGCCTGGAGTGTACGGGGTCTATTAGAGACCCAGTACTTC.

The chain uses TRBV9 and TRBJ1-6, with TRBD1 matching 7 bases. Per the germline V gene, CDR1 is SGDLS and CDR2 is YYNGEE. This CDR3 comprises 14 residues. V was clipped by 4 bases and J by 6 bases; unmatched bases: 4. For the CDR3, the DNA is TGTGCCAGCAGCTCCCGACAGGGTAATTCACCCCTCCACTTT. Translation: CASSSRQGNSPLHF. The whole variable domain, remainder taken from reference TRBV9 and TRBJ1-6, is DSGVTQTPKHLITATGQRVTLRCSPRSGDLSVYWYQQSLDQGLQFLIQYYNGEERAKGNILERFSAQQFPDLHSELNLSSLELGDSALYFCASSSRQGNSPLHFGNGTRLTVT.

This clone has more than one count but fewer than ten. The chain carries TRBV10-3 and TRBJ2-2; tentative D call: TRBD2 (5 bases). This CDR3 region has 11 residues. The germline V gene encodes CDR1 ENHRY and CDR2 SYGVKD. V gave up 10 bases and J gave up 5 bases, with 8 bases separating them. For the CDR3, the DNA is TGTGCCAGCGGGTTTACCGGGGAGCTGTTTTTT. It yields the protein CASGFTGELFF.

The chain employs TRBV7-6 and TRBJ2-7, with TRBD1 identical over 11 bases. The germline V gene encodes CDR1 SGHVS and CDR2 FNYEAQ. The CDR3 contains 13 residues. V shed 5 bases and J 5 bases; nucleotides not matched to a gene: 2. CDR3 nucleotides: TGTGCCAGCAGCCGGGACAGGGGGGACGAGCAGTACTTC. Its translation is CASSRDRGDEQYF. The entire variable domain, with the rest obtained from reference TRBV7-6 and TRBJ2-7, is as follows: GAGVSQSPRYKVTKRGQDVALRCDPISGHVSLYWYRQALGQGPEFLTYFNYEAQQDKSGLPNDRFSAERPEGSISTLTIQRTEQRDSAMYRCASSRDRGDEQYFGPGTRLTVT.

The genes are TRBV27 and TRBJ1-5; 10 bases map to TRBD1. The ends lost 5 bases at V and 4 bases at J; junction bases unmatched: 8. The CDR3 consists of 16 residues. Germline V gives CDR1 MNHEY, CDR2 SMNVEV (reference sequence). CDR3 amino acids: CASSPRQGAANQPQHF. CDR3 DNA: TGTGCCAGCAGTCCCCGACAGGGGGCAGCGAATCAGCCCCAGCATTTT.

V is TRBV6-5 and J is TRBJ2-7, with D perhaps TRBD2 (7 bases). The CDR3 is 12 amino acids. CDR1 is MNHEY and CDR2 is SVGAGI in the germline V gene. The V gene lost 8 bases and the J gene lost 2 bases, with 10 bases spanning the gap. CDR3 in amino acids: CASRGAAYEQYF. The CDR3, as DNA: TGTGCCAGCCGGGGGGCGGCCTACGAGCAGTACTTC.

The chain couples TRBV25-1 to TRBJ2-7; possible D gene TRBD1, 6 bases. Germline CDR1 reads MGHDK; CDR2 reads SYGVNS. V was cut by 3 bases and J by 4 bases, with 16 bases left in between. This CDR3 is 15 amino acids long. CDR3 loop: CASSDSGQLGYEQYF. The CDR3 DNA follows: TGTGCCAGCAGTGATTCCGGACAGTTGGGGTACGAGCAGTACTTC.

This chain uses TRBV5-1 with TRBJ1-6; possible D gene TRBD1, 6 bases. Trimming took 2 bases from V and 5 from J, leaving 11 bases between them. There are 15 residues in the CDR3. The germline V gene has CDR1 SGHRS and CDR2 YFSETQ. This CDR3 reads CASSLRTADNSPLHF. The CDR3 DNA follows: TGCGCCAGCAGCTTAAGGACAGCTGATAATTCACCCCTCCACTTT.

The chain couples TRBV6-1 to TRBJ1-6; 7 bases are shared with TRBD1. The germline CDR1 and CDR2 sequences are MNHNS and SASEGT. The V gene end was trimmed by 0 bases and the J gene end by 10 bases; junction bases not matched to a gene: 6. The CDR3 is 15 residues long. The CDR3: CASSEATGTGSPLHF. The CDR3 bases are TGTGCCAGCAGTGAAGCGACAGGGACTGGATCACCCCTCCACTTT.

This chain connects TRBV5-1 to TRBJ2-2; 9 nucleotides line up with TRBD2. Germline CDR1 SGHRS, CDR2 YFSETQ. The junction had 6 bases not matched to a gene; V was cut back by 4 bases and J by 2 bases. The CDR3 is 16 amino acids. Here the CDR3 reads CASSSILAGNTGELFF. CDR3 DNA: TGCGCCAGCAGCAGCATACTAGCGGGCAACACCGGGGAGCTGTTTTTT. Full variable domain (missing parts from reference TRBV5-1 and TRBJ2-2): KAGVTQTPRYLIKTRGQQVTLSCSPISGHRSVSWYQQTPGQGLQFLFEYFSETQRNKGNFPGRFSGRQFSNSRSEMNVSTLELGDSALYLCASSSILAGNTGELFFGEGSRLTVL.

The rearrangement joins TRBV4-1 to TRBJ2-5; 7 nucleotides match TRBD2. Germline V gene data show CDR1 as MGHRA and CDR2 as YSYEKL. The junction had 10 bases not matched to a gene; V was cut back by 4 bases and J by 2 bases. The CDR3 loop spans 16 amino acids. The CDR3 is CASSPRTTSSQETQYF. The DNA for the CDR3 is TGCGCCAGCAGCCCCCGAACGACTAGCAGTCAAGAGACCCAGTACTTC.

This chain connects TRBV30 to TRBJ1-6; D remains unclear. The CDR3 has 15 residues. Trimming took 5 bases from V and 0 from J, leaving 11 bases between them. Looked up from germline, CDR1 is GTSNPN and CDR2 is SVGIG (reference sequence). CDR3 bases: TGTGCCTGGGCGGGGATCAGCTCCTATAATTCACCCCTCCACTTT. Its translation is CAWAGISSYNSPLHF.

The genes are TRBV4-2 and TRBJ1-2; D unclear. Trimming took off 1 base at V and 0 bases at J, with 9 bases between the two ends. This CDR3 contains 15 residues. CDR1 LGHNA and CDR2 YNFKEQ come from the germline V gene. CDR3 in amino acids: CASSQVGRTNYGYTF. The CDR3 bases are TGTGCCAGCAGCCAAGTCGGCAGGACTAACTATGGCTACACCTTC.

The chain employs TRBV6-6 and TRBJ1-1; D gene ambiguous. CDR3 length: 13 residues. The germline V gene has CDR1 MNHNY and CDR2 SVGAGI (reference sequence). Trimming took 6 bases from V and 1 from J, leaving 9 bases between them. The CDR3 protein is CASRDSWNTEAFF. The CDR3 coding sequence is TGTGCCAGCAGAGACTCCTGGAACACTGAAGCTTTCTTT.

This rearrangement joins TRBV24-1 to TRBJ2-1; no firm D call. The CDR3 is 15 residues long. Per the germline V gene, CDR1 is KGHDR and CDR2 is SFDVKD. V was shortened by 2 bases and J by 0 bases, with 7 bases between the two germline ends. For the CDR3, the DNA is TGTGCCACCAGTGATTCCTACAGCTCCTACAATGAGCAGTTCTTC. Protein sequence: CATSDSYSSYNEQFF.

The chain uses TRBV11-2 and TRBJ1-1; D ambiguous. Germline CDR1 SGHAT, CDR2 FQNNGV. Trimming took off 5 bases at V and 3 bases at J, with 19 bases between the two ends. This CDR3 comprises 16 residues. CDR3 in DNA: TGTGCCAGCAGCCCCTCCCCGGGAATTTCGTACACTGAAGCTTTCTTT. Translated: CASSPSPGISYTEAFF.

V gene TRBV27 combines with J gene TRBJ1-2, with unresolved D. Trimming pared 3 bases from V and 2 bases from J, leaving 10 bases between. Germline V gene lookup returns CDR1 MNHEY and CDR2 SMNVEV (reference sequence). The CDR3 length is 14 residues. The CDR3 DNA reads as TGTGCCAGCAGTTTTTCGGCGGGCAACTATGGCTACACCTTC. Its protein product is CASSFSAGNYGYTF.

The chain carries TRBV14 and TRBJ1-1, with D possibly TRBD1 on 5 matching bases. The V and J ends lost 4 bases and 4 bases respectively, with 13 bases between them. Germline V lookup: CDR1 SGHDN, CDR2 FVKESK. The CDR3 is 14 residues long. Written as DNA, the CDR3 is TGTGCCAGCAGCCTTACAGGACGGAGCACTGAAGCTTTCTTT. As protein: CASSLTGRSTEAFF.

The chain combines TRBV29-1 with TRBJ2-5, with 9 bases identical to TRBD2. Germline CDR1 and CDR2: SQVTM and ANQGSEA. The CDR3 is 14 residues long. Trimming at V came to 4 bases and at J to 5 bases, leaving 8 bases not matched to a gene. The CDR3 loop is CSVAGTSPHETQYF. The DNA for the CDR3 is TGCAGCGTTGCCGGGACTAGCCCCCACGAGACCCAGTACTTC.

The chain is built from TRBV3-1 (or the pseudogene TRBV3-2) and TRBJ2-7; 7 bases agree with TRBD2. V shed 4 bases and J 2 bases; nucleotides not matched to a gene: 14. Germline lookup yields CDR1 LGHDT and CDR2 YNNKEL (reference sequence). This CDR3 spans 17 amino acids. This CDR3 reads CASSPQGAGRGTYEQYF. The CDR3 bases are TGTGCCAGCAGCCCGCAAGGAGCGGGACGTGGGACCTACGAGCAGTACTTC.